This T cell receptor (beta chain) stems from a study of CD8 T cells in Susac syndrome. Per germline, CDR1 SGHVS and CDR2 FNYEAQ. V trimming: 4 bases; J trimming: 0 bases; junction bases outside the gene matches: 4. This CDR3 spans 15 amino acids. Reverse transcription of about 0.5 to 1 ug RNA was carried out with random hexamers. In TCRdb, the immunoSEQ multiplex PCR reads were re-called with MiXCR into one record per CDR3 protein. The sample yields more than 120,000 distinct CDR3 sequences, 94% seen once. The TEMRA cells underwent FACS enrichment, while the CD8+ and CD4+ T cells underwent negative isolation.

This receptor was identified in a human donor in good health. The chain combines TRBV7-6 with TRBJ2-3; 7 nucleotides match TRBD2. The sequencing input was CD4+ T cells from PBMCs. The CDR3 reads CASSSGSGSTDTQYF. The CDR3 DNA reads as TGTGCCAGCAGCTCCGGTAGCGGGAGCACAGATACGCAGTATTTT.